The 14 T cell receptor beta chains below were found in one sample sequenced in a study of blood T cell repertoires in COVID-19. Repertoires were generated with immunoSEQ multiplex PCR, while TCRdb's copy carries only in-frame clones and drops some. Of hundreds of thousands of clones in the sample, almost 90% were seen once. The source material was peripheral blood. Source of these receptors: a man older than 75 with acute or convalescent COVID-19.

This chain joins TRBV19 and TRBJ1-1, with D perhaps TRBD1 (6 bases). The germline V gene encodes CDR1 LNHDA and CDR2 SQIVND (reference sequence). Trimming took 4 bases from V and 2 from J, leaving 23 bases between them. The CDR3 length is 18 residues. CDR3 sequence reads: CASSTPTGYRWGNTEAFF. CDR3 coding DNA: TGTGCCAGTAGTACACCGACAGGCTACCGTTGGGGTAACACTGAAGCTTTCTTT.

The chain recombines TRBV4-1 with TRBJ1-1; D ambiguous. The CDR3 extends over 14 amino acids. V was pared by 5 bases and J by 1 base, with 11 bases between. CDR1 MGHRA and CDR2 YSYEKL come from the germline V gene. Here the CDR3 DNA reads TGCGCCAGCAGCTACCTTGGAGGGAACACTGAAGCTTTCTTT. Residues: CASSYLGGNTEAFF.

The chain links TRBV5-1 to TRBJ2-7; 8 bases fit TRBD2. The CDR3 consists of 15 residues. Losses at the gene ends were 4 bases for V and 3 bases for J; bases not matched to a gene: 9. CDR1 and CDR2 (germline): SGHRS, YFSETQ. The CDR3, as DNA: TGCGCCAGCAGCCCCCGGGGGGGGAAAGACTACGAGCAGTACTTC. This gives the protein CASSPRGGKDYEQYF.

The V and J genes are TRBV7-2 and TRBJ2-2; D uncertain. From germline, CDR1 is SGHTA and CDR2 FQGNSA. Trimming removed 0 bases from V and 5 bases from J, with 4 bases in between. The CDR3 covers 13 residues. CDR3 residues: CASSLARTGELFF. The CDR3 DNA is TGTGCCAGCAGCTTAGCCCGGACCGGGGAGCTGTTTTTT. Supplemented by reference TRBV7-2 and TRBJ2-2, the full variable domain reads GAGVSQSPSNKVTEKGKDVELRCDPISGHTALYWYRQSLGQGLEFLIYFQGNSAPDKSGLPSDRFSAERTGGSVSTLTIQRTQQEDSAVYLCASSLARTGELFFGEGSRLTVL.

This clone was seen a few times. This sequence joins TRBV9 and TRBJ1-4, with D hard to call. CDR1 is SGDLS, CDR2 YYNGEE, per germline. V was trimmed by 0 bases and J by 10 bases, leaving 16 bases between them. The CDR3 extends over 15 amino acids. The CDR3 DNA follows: TGTGCCAGCAGCGTAGAGGAGCCCCCTATGGCAAAACTGTTTTTT. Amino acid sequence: CASSVEEPPMAKLFF.

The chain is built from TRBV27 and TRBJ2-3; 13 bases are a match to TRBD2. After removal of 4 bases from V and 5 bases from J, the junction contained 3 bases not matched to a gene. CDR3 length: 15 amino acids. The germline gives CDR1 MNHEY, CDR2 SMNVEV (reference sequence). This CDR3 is CASSSGTSGEDTQYF. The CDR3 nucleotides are TGTGCCAGCAGTTCCGGGACTAGCGGGGAAGATACGCAGTATTTT.

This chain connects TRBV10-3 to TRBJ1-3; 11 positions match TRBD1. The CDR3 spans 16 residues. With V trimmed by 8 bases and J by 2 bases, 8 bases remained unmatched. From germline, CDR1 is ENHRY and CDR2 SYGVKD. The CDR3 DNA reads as TGTGCCATCGGCCGGGACAGGGGGTCAGCTGGAAACACCATATATTTT. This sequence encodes CAIGRDRGSAGNTIYF.

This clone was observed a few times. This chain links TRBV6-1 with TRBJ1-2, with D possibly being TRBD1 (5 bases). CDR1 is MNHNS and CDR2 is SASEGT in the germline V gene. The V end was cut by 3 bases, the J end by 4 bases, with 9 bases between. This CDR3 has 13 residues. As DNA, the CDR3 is TGTGCCAGCAGTGAGGGGGGGTTCTATGGCTACACCTTC. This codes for CASSEGGFYGYTF.

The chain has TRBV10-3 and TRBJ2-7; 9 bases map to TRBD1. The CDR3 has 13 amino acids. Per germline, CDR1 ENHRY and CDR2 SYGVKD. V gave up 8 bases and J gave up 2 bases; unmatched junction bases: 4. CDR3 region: CAIAGTGTYEQYF. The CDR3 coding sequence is TGTGCCATCGCCGGGACAGGGACCTACGAGCAGTACTTC.

The CDR3 region is CASRGALTTEEAFF. The CDR3 DNA reads as TGTGCCAGCAGGGGGGCCCTCACAACCGAGGAAGCTTTCTTT. V and J are TRBV25-1 and TRBJ1-1; D is possibly TRBD1 (6 bases). V dropped 6 bases and J dropped 8 bases, with 19 bases sitting between them. The CDR3 contains 14 residues. Looked up from germline, CDR1 is MGHDK and CDR2 is SYGVNS. The variable domain in full, completed from reference TRBV25-1 and TRBJ1-1, reads EADIYQTPRYLVIGTGKKITLECSQTMGHDKMYWYQQDPGMELHLIHYSYGVNSTEKGDLSSESTVSRIRTEHFPLTLESARPSHTSQYLCASRGALTTEEAFFGQGTRLTVV.

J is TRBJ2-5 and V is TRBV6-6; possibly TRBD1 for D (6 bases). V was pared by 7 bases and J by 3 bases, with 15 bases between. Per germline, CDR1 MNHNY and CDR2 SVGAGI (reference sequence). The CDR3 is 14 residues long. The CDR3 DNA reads TGTGCCAGCATCTACGGGGACACTGAAGAGACCCAGTACTTC. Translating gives CASIYGDTEETQYF.

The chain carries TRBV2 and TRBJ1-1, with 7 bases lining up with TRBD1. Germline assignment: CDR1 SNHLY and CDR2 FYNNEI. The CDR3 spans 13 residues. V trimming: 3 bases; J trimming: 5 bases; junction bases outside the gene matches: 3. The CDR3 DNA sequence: TGTGCCAGCAGTGACAACAGGGGAACTGAAGCTTTCTTT. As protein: CASSDNRGTEAFF.

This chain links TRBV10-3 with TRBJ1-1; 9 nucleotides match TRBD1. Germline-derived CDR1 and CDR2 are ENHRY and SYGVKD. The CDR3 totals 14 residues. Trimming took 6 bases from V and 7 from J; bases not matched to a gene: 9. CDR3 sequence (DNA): TGTGCCATCAGGGGACAGGGTGAGCATGTTGAAGCTTTCTTT. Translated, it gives CAIRGQGEHVEAFF.

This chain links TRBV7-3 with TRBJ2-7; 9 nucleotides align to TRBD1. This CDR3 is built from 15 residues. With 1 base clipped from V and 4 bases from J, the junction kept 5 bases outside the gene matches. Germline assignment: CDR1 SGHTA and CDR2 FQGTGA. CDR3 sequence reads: CASSLMGGQGYEQYF. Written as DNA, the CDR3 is TGTGCCAGCAGCTTAATGGGGGGACAGGGTTACGAGCAGTACTTC.